Following are 27 T cell receptor beta chains from one sample sequenced in a study of T cells in Graves' hyperthyroidism and ophthalmopathy. There were TCR beta CDR3 regions amplified from RNA transcripts. An initial round of RT-PCR targeting the TCR CDR3 relied on the HTBI primer set. TCRdb recomputed calls from the multiplex PCR reads with MiXCR, one row per CDR3 protein. This sample has about 520,000 distinct CDR3 sequences; approximately 24% occur once, and the top ten carry approximately 10%. Sequenced input: blood. Source of these receptors: a woman aged 25 to 45 with Graves' ophthalmopathy.

The genes are TRBV20-1 and TRBJ2-5; 13 bases align to TRBD2. The CDR3 sequence is 15 residues long. Trimming removed 5 bases from V and 4 bases from J; junction bases left unmatched: 7. Germline V gene lookup returns CDR1 DFQATT and CDR2 SNEGSKA (reference sequence). This chain's CDR3 is CSAELAGGPGETQYF. The CDR3 DNA reads TGCAGTGCTGAACTAGCGGGAGGGCCAGGAGAGACCCAGTACTTC.

This clonotype has a count of ten or more. The chain carries TRBV28 and TRBJ1-2; D possibly corresponds to TRBD1 (6 bases). The V gene's germline CDR1 is MDHEN and CDR2 SYDVKM. CDR3 size: 14 residues. V was pared by 2 bases and J by 2 bases, with 9 bases between. The CDR3 spells CASSLRGRNYGYTF. DNA of the CDR3: TGTGCCAGCAGTTTAAGGGGGAGAAACTATGGCTACACCTTC.

The chain couples TRBV25-1 to TRBJ2-7; 7 positions agree with TRBD1. This CDR3 is built from 15 residues. CDR1 and CDR2 (germline): MGHDK, SYGVNS. V was clipped by 1 base and J by 2 bases; unmatched bases: 5. CDR3 coding DNA: TGTGCCAGCAGTGAATTCAAGACAGGGACCTACGAGCAGTACTTC. It specifies CASSEFKTGTYEQYF.

This clonotype was seen repeatedly, ten times or more. V usage is TRBV29-1 and J usage is TRBJ1-2; D might be TRBD1 (5 bases). CDR3 length: 13 amino acids. Trimming removed 6 bases from V and 4 bases from J, with 15 bases in between. CDR1 is SQVTM, CDR2 ANQGSEA, per germline. The CDR3, as DNA: TGCAGCGTATCAATCCAAAGGGGCTATGGCTACACCTTC. This sequence encodes CSVSIQRGYGYTF.

This clonotype was counted at least ten times. The V call is TRBV12-3 or TRBV12-4, the J call TRBJ2-7, with 11 bases lining up with TRBD2. The CDR3 sequence is 16 residues long. The V gene end was trimmed by 8 bases and the J gene end by 3 bases; junction bases not matched to a gene: 12. CDR3 residues: CASPNGYTSGGYEQYF. The CDR3 nucleotides read TGTGCCAGCCCGAATGGGTATACTAGCGGGGGCTACGAGCAGTACTTC.

This clonotype was found many times. This chain uses TRBV20-1 with TRBJ2-7; 12 bases fit TRBD1. CDR3 size: 13 residues. Looked up from germline, CDR1 is DFQATT and CDR2 is SNEGSKA (reference sequence). Here the CDR3 reads CSGTGGEGYEQYF. CDR3 bases: TGCAGCGGGACAGGGGGCGAGGGCTACGAGCAGTACTTC.

Many counts were recorded for this clonotype. The chain carries TRBV4-2 and TRBJ2-7; D uncertain. Between the trimmed V and J ends, which lost 0 bases and 7 bases, there was a span of 19 bases. The CDR3 has 16 amino acids. Germline loops: CDR1 LGHNA, CDR2 YNFKEQ. The CDR3 protein is CASSQDLSQAVYEQYF. CDR3 bases: TGTGCCAGCAGCCAAGATCTCTCCCAGGCAGTCTATGAGCAGTACTTC.

This clonotype showed up many times. This chain uses TRBV2 with TRBJ2-5; 11 nucleotides align to TRBD1. Trimming at V came to 6 bases and at J to 5 bases, leaving 11 bases not matched to a gene. The CDR3 is 16 residues long. Germline loops: CDR1 SNHLY, CDR2 FYNNEI. Here the CDR3 reads CASRGGTGGWRETQYF. As DNA, the CDR3 is TGTGCCAGCAGAGGGGGGACAGGGGGTTGGCGGGAGACCCAGTACTTC.

Notes on this clonotype: A much more abundant neighbour one base away suggests this may be a read error. V and J are TRBV24-1 and TRBJ1-5, with 8 bases that match TRBD1. Per the germline V gene, CDR1 is KGHDR and CDR2 is SFDVKD. The CDR3 sequence is 14 residues long. Trimming took 12 bases from V and 1 from J; bases not matched to a gene: 7. The CDR3 nucleotides read TGTGCCGCCGGGACAGGACTCAGCAATCAGCCCCAGCATTTT. Its protein product is CAAGTGLSNQPQHF.

The V gene is TRBV18, the J gene TRBJ1-1; D is unresolved. The CDR3 length is 13 residues. Trimming removed 4 bases from V and 3 bases from J, with 9 bases in between. CDR1 and CDR2 (germline): KGHSH, LQKENI. The CDR3 spells CASSQGIDTEAFF. CDR3 sequence (DNA): TGTGCCAGCTCACAGGGAATAGACACTGAAGCTTTCTTT.

This chain uses TRBV5-1 with TRBJ2-5; weak D call: TRBD1 (6 bases). V lost 2 bases, J lost 5 bases, and 16 bases lay in between. Germline values: CDR1 SGHRS, CDR2 YFSETQ. The CDR3 is 15 residues long. This CDR3 reads CASSLTGNLMETQYF. The CDR3, as DNA: TGCGCCAGCAGCTTAACAGGGAATCTGATGGAGACCCAGTACTTC.

The gene calls are TRBV5-1 and TRBJ2-7; 8 bases line up with TRBD2. The germline gives CDR1 SGHRS, CDR2 YFSETQ. CDR3 length: 15 residues. Trimming at V came to 2 bases and at J to 7 bases, leaving 11 bases not matched to a gene. For the CDR3, the DNA is TGCGCCAGCAGCTTTAAGGAGCGGGGGACCGGGGAGCAGTACTTC. As protein: CASSFKERGTGEQYF.

This clonotype was counted ten times or more. This chain connects TRBV20-1 to TRBJ1-5; D is unclear. The CDR3 covers 13 residues. In germline, CDR1 is DFQATT, CDR2 SNEGSKA (reference sequence). Trimming pared 1 base from V and 4 bases from J, leaving 8 bases between. CDR3 nucleotide sequence: TGCAGTGCTAGAGCGCAATTGAATCAGCCCCAGCATTTT. It encodes CSARAQLNQPQHF.

In its sample, this clonotype was seen many times. The CDR3 here is CASSLETDRAYEQYF. In DNA, the CDR3 is TGTGCCAGCAGCTTAGAAACCGACAGGGCCTACGAGCAGTACTTC. The chain combines TRBV11-2 with TRBJ2-7; TRBD1 aligns across 7 bases. From germline, CDR1 is SGHAT and CDR2 FQNNGV. V shed 0 bases and J 2 bases; nucleotides not matched to a gene: 4. This CDR3 is 15 amino acids long.

In its sample, this clonotype was seen many times. V is TRBV9 and J is TRBJ2-3; D is perhaps TRBD2 (5 bases). The CDR3 loop spans 14 amino acids. Germline V gene data show CDR1 as SGDLS and CDR2 as YYNGEE. Trimming removed 0 bases from V and 4 bases from J, with 9 bases in between. CDR3 nucleotide sequence: TGTGCCAGCAGCGTAGTCGGGGTGGCAGATACGCAGTATTTT. This translates into CASSVVGVADTQYF.

This clonotype was seen repeatedly, ten times or more. This rearrangement joins TRBV6-1 to TRBJ1-5; D gene ambiguous. Germline values: CDR1 MNHNS, CDR2 SASEGT. CDR3 length equals 12 residues. Trimming shortened V by 3 bases and J by 6 bases, and 6 bases separated the two germline ends. CDR3 DNA: TGTGCCAGCAGTGACCTCGGTCAGCCCCAGCATTTT. Its protein product is CASSDLGQPQHF.

V and J are TRBV24-1 and TRBJ1-1; tentative D call: TRBD1 (5 bases). This CDR3 is built from 15 residues. V dropped 10 bases and J dropped 11 bases, with 28 bases sitting between them. The germline V gene has CDR1 KGHDR and CDR2 SFDVKD. The CDR3 loop reads CATPGVGDKSSLAFF. The DNA for the CDR3 is TGTGCCACGCCGGGGGTCGGGGATAAATCTTCGCTTGCTTTCTTT.

This clonotype has a handful of counts. The genes are TRBV11-1 and TRBJ1-1; D is uncertain. Trimming shortened V by 3 bases and J by 5 bases, and 13 bases separated the two germline ends. Germline V gene lookup returns CDR1 SGHAT and CDR2 FQDESV (reference sequence). The CDR3 contains 14 residues. The CDR3: CASSFEDRRTEAFF. The CDR3 nucleotides are TGTGCCAGCAGCTTCGAGGACCGGAGGACTGAAGCTTTCTTT.

This clonotype was detected only a few times. The genes are TRBV19 and TRBJ2-5; D call uncertain. Germline-derived CDR1 and CDR2 are LNHDA and SQIVND (reference sequence). This CDR3 has 15 amino acids. V lost 1 base, J lost 1 base, and 10 bases lay in between. The CDR3 DNA follows: TGTGCCAGTAGTATAGCAGGCACCTTCCAAGAGACCCAGTACTTC. Its protein product is CASSIAGTFQETQYF.

At least ten counts were recorded for this clonotype. The chain carries TRBV11-2 and TRBJ2-5; 10 nucleotides align to TRBD2. Germline loops: CDR1 SGHAT, CDR2 FQNNGV. J gave up 5 bases and V 3 bases, and 9 bases lay outside the gene matches. The CDR3 extends over 16 amino acids. CDR3 protein: CASSFRWGTSEETQYF. In DNA, the CDR3 is TGTGCCAGCAGCTTTAGATGGGGGACTAGCGAGGAGACCCAGTACTTC.

The V gene is TRBV15, the J gene TRBJ1-2; tentative D call: TRBD1 (5 bases). The CDR3 is 16 residues long. The V gene lost 0 bases and the J gene lost 6 bases, with 17 bases spanning the gap. Per germline, CDR1 LNHNV and CDR2 YYDKDF (reference sequence). The CDR3 sequence is CATSRDSQSPGHGYTF. CDR3 bases: TGTGCCACCAGCAGAGATAGCCAGTCCCCAGGGCATGGCTACACCTTC.

In its sample, this clonotype was seen many times. The junction and the germline gene differ at one end; a read error may be behind it. This rearrangement joins TRBV5-1 to TRBJ2-7; TRBD1 might be the D (6 bases). Germline-derived CDR1 and CDR2 are SGHRS and YFSETQ. The length of the CDR3 is 14 residues. CDR3 sequence (DNA): TGTGCCAGCAGCTTAGCCGGGACACCTTACGAGCAGTACTTC. Translating gives CASSLAGTPYEQYF.

This clonotype was recorded many times. The rearrangement uses TRBV11-1 and TRBJ2-5, with 11 bases lining up with TRBD1. Germline V gene data show CDR1 as SGHAT and CDR2 as FQDESV (reference sequence). The CDR3 runs to 16 residues. Unmatched junction bases numbered 8, after V lost 4 bases and J lost 4 bases. CDR3 nucleotides: TGTGCCAGCAGCTACTCGGGACAGGGGGTTCGAGAGACCCAGTACTTC. Protein: CASSYSGQGVRETQYF. The variable domain in full, with the rest retrieved from reference TRBV11-1 and TRBJ2-5, is EAEVAQSPRYKITEKSQAVAFWCDPISGHATLYWYRQILGQGPELLVQFQDESVVDDSQLPKDRFSAERLKGVDSTLKIQPAELGDSAMYLCASSYSGQGVRETQYFGPGTRLLVL.

The rearrangement uses TRBV20-1 and TRBJ1-1; TRBD1 agrees at 8 bases. The V gene end was trimmed by 3 bases and the J gene end by 2 bases; junction bases not matched to a gene: 8. This CDR3 is 15 amino acids long. Germline CDR1 reads DFQATT; CDR2 reads SNEGSKA (reference sequence). CDR3 DNA sequence: TGCAGTGCTAGCCTACAAGGACAGGGCAACACTGAAGCTTTCTTT. It codes for CSASLQGQGNTEAFF.

This clonotype has only one observation. The chain carries TRBV2 and TRBJ1-5; D is ambiguous. Trimming cost V 5 bases and J 6 bases, with 17 bases left between them. The CDR3 has 15 amino acids. CDR1 and CDR2 (germline): SNHLY, FYNNEI. This CDR3 reads CASSSQMGSGQPQHF. The CDR3 nucleotides read TGTGCCAGCAGTTCACAGATGGGATCGGGTCAGCCCCAGCATTTT.

CDR3 sequence reads: CASSLKSLQGDRETQYF. The CDR3 bases are TGTGCCAGCAGCTTAAAATCGTTACAGGGGGACAGGGAGACCCAGTACTTC. The V and J genes are TRBV7-3 and TRBJ2-5, with 8 bases matching TRBD1. CDR1 SGHTA and CDR2 FQGTGA come from the germline V gene. The CDR3 contains 17 residues. The trim removed 1 base at V and 5 bases at J, leaving 12 bases unmatched.

This clonotype has at least ten counts. V and J are TRBV20-1 and TRBJ1-1; D remains ambiguous. This CDR3 has 12 residues. V was clipped by 0 bases and J by 4 bases, with 6 bases between them. Germline CDR1 is DFQATT and CDR2 is SNEGSKA (reference sequence). The CDR3 coding sequence is TGCAGTGCTAGAGAGTGGGGCACTGAAGCTTTCTTT. Encoded protein: CSAREWGTEAFF.